What follows are 10 T cell receptor beta chains derived from one specimen sequenced in a study of blood T cell repertoires in COVID-19. Libraries were prepared by immunoSEQ multiplex PCR; TCRdb keeps only in-frame clonotypes and omits some of them. The sample lists under 300,000 clones, roughly 80% occurring once. The sequenced material came from peripheral blood. The source is a woman over 75 with acute or convalescent COVID-19.

The genes are TRBV9 and TRBJ1-2; D perhaps matches TRBD1 (5 bases). Trimming pared 0 bases from V and 8 bases from J, leaving 20 bases between. The CDR3 is 16 residues long. The germline gives CDR1 SGDLS, CDR2 YYNGEE. This chain's CDR3 is CASSVENYPGGEGYTF. The CDR3 coding sequence is TGTGCCAGCAGCGTAGAAAATTACCCCGGAGGGGAGGGCTACACCTTC.

The chain employs TRBV11-3 and TRBJ2-2, with TRBD1 matching over 7 bases. From germline, CDR1 is SGHNT and CDR2 YENEEA. V lost 2 bases and J lost 0; bases outside the gene matches: 3. The CDR3 spans 16 residues. The CDR3 region is CASSLNTGANTGELFF. In nucleotides, the CDR3 is TGTGCCAGCAGCTTAAACACAGGGGCGAACACCGGGGAGCTGTTTTTT.

The chain couples TRBV2 to TRBJ1-5, with D maybe TRBD1 (5 bases). V was clipped by 6 bases and J by 2 bases, with 14 bases between them. CDR3 size: 15 residues. Germline assignment: CDR1 SNHLY and CDR2 FYNNEI. CDR3 coding DNA: TGTGCCAGCAGCTGGGGCCTCGCGGGCAATCAGCCCCAGCATTTT. Translated: CASSWGLAGNQPQHF.

V gene TRBV6-5 combines with J gene TRBJ2-7, with D perhaps matching TRBD1 (6 bases). The germline V gene has CDR1 MNHEY and CDR2 SVGAGI. With 8 bases removed from V and 6 bases from J, the gap between germline ends came to 11 bases. CDR3 length equals 11 residues. The CDR3 DNA reads TGTGCCAGCCAGACAGGAACCGAGCAGTACTTC. Protein: CASQTGTEQYF.

This chain joins TRBV27 and TRBJ2-1; 12 nucleotides align to TRBD1. The V gene's germline CDR1 is MNHEY and CDR2 SMNVEV (reference sequence). The CDR3 contains 17 residues. The ends lost 2 bases at V and 7 bases at J; junction bases unmatched: 9. DNA for the CDR3: TGTGCCAGCAGTTTAAGGGGGACAGGGGGCATCGGGAATGAGCAGTTCTTC. It encodes CASSLRGTGGIGNEQFF.

This clone appeared a single time. The rearrangement links TRBV6-1 to TRBJ2-1, with 10 positions matching TRBD2. The CDR3 extends over 15 amino acids. Unmatched junction bases numbered 7, after V lost 6 bases and J lost 5 bases. The germline V gene has CDR1 MNHNS and CDR2 SASEGT. CDR3 amino acids: CASRPTSGVDNEQFF. The DNA for the CDR3 is TGTGCCAGCAGACCTACTAGCGGGGTAGACAATGAGCAGTTCTTC.

V and J are TRBV14 and TRBJ1-6; 8 positions match TRBD1. Germline lookup yields CDR1 SGHDN and CDR2 FVKESK. The V gene end was trimmed by 1 base and the J gene end by 5 bases; junction bases not matched to a gene: 7. The CDR3 loop spans 17 amino acids. In nucleotides, the CDR3 is TGTGCCAGCAGCCAAGGATTTACAGGGGGAAATAATTCACCCCTCCACTTT. Amino acids: CASSQGFTGGNNSPLHF.

The chain couples TRBV19 to TRBJ1-1; no firm D call. Germline CDR1 reads LNHDA; CDR2 reads SQIVND (reference sequence). With 0 bases removed from V and 0 bases from J, the gap between germline ends came to 8 bases. The CDR3 consists of 15 residues. As DNA, the CDR3 is TGTGCCAGTAGTATAGATGAGGGATTGAACACTGAAGCTTTCTTT. This gives the protein CASSIDEGLNTEAFF.

This clone has just a few counts. This chain joins TRBV6-5 and TRBJ2-7; TRBD2 matches at 11 bases. The CDR3 totals 15 residues. With 5 bases clipped from V and 3 bases from J, the junction kept 6 bases outside the gene matches. Germline lookup yields CDR1 MNHEY and CDR2 SVGAGI. CDR3 sequence (DNA): TGTGCCAGCAGTCCGGGACTAGCGGAGATCTACGAGCAGTACTTC. As protein: CASSPGLAEIYEQYF.

CDR3 loop: CASRLRLAGADTQYF. The DNA for the CDR3 is TGTGCCAGTAGATTGAGGCTAGCGGGGGCAGATACGCAGTATTTT. The V gene is TRBV19, the J gene TRBJ2-3; 10 bases agree with TRBD2. Germline V gene sequence: CDR1 LNHDA, CDR2 SQIVND (reference sequence). The length of the CDR3 is 15 residues. V dropped 6 bases and J dropped 4; count of bases not matched to a gene: 7. Combining the CDR3 with reference TRBV19 and TRBJ2-3 gives the whole variable domain DGGITQSPKYLFRKEGQNVTLSCEQNLNHDAMYWYRQDPGQGLRLIYYSQIVNDFQKGDIAEGYSVSREKKESFPLTVTSAQKNPTAFYLCASRLRLAGADTQYFGPGTRLTVL.